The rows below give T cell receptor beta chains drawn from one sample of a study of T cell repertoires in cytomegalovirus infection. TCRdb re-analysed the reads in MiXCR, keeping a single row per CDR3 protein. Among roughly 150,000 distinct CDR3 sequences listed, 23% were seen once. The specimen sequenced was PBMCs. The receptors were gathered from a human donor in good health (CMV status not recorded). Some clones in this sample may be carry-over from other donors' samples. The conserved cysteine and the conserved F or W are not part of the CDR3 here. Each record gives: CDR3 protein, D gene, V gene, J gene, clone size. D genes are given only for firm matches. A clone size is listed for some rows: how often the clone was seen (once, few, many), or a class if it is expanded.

CDR3aa: SARGGQSTDTQY
d_gene: -
v_gene: TRBV20-1
j_gene: TRBJ2-3
abundance: -

CDR3aa: ASSLLSWTGNEQY
d_gene: TRBD1
v_gene: TRBV6-1
j_gene: TRBJ2-7
abundance: many

CDR3aa: SVESAYGYT
d_gene: -
v_gene: TRBV29-1
j_gene: TRBJ1-2
abundance: few

CDR3aa: SARGGPYGPYEQY
d_gene: -
v_gene: TRBV20-1
j_gene: TRBJ2-7
abundance: -

CDR3aa: ASSYLPGGSGTDTQY
d_gene: TRBD2
v_gene: TRBV5-6
j_gene: TRBJ2-3
abundance: many

CDR3aa: ASSLKRGYT
d_gene: -
v_gene: TRBV28
j_gene: TRBJ1-2
abundance: few

CDR3aa: ASSSTALDTQY
d_gene: -
v_gene: TRBV28
j_gene: TRBJ2-3
abundance: -

CDR3aa: ASSASMGETQY
d_gene: -
v_gene: TRBV12-3/TRBV12-4
j_gene: TRBJ2-5
abundance: -

CDR3aa: ASRGQLQITEAF
d_gene: -
v_gene: TRBV25-1
j_gene: TRBJ1-1
abundance: -

CDR3aa: ASSSHGRARY
d_gene: -
v_gene: TRBV28
j_gene: TRBJ2-4
abundance: -

CDR3aa: ASSRSGLNTGELF
d_gene: -
v_gene: TRBV7-2
j_gene: TRBJ2-2
abundance: many

CDR3aa: ASSQDMAGGNTGELF
d_gene: TRBD2
v_gene: TRBV4-1
j_gene: TRBJ2-2
abundance: -

CDR3aa: ASSLRQDTGELF
d_gene: -
v_gene: TRBV6-5
j_gene: TRBJ2-2
abundance: -

CDR3aa: ASTRAAYNEQF
d_gene: -
v_gene: TRBV27
j_gene: TRBJ2-1
abundance: few

CDR3aa: ASSIAWDPNTGELF
d_gene: -
v_gene: TRBV19
j_gene: TRBJ2-2
abundance: once

CDR3aa: ASSVPGGGYGYT
d_gene: TRBD1
v_gene: TRBV9
j_gene: TRBJ1-2
abundance: few

CDR3aa: ATATGWTNEKLF
d_gene: TRBD1
v_gene: TRBV19
j_gene: TRBJ1-4
abundance: -

CDR3aa: SASTGGRELF
d_gene: TRBD1
v_gene: TRBV20-1
j_gene: TRBJ2-2
abundance: -

CDR3aa: ASSYSLTAKNIQY
d_gene: -
v_gene: TRBV6-2/TRBV6-3
j_gene: TRBJ2-4
abundance: -

CDR3aa: ATRPGQGSGEQY
d_gene: TRBD1
v_gene: TRBV6-2/TRBV6-3
j_gene: TRBJ2-7
abundance: -

CDR3aa: ASSIAGGAYYEQY
d_gene: -
v_gene: TRBV7-9
j_gene: TRBJ2-7
abundance: few

CDR3aa: ASSYLLAGAYNEQF
d_gene: TRBD2
v_gene: TRBV6-5
j_gene: TRBJ2-1
abundance: -

CDR3aa: ASSLDGTPYEQY
d_gene: -
v_gene: TRBV7-9
j_gene: TRBJ2-7
abundance: many

CDR3aa: ASSLAGEYNEQF
d_gene: TRBD2
v_gene: TRBV6-1
j_gene: TRBJ2-1
abundance: many

CDR3aa: ASSWEGLEAF
d_gene: -
v_gene: TRBV12-3/TRBV12-4
j_gene: TRBJ1-1
abundance: -

CDR3aa: ASRGQRGNTIY
d_gene: TRBD1
v_gene: TRBV19
j_gene: TRBJ1-3
abundance: few

CDR3aa: ASLRRGNTEAF
d_gene: -
v_gene: TRBV19
j_gene: TRBJ1-1
abundance: once

CDR3aa: ASKPGQDNEQF
d_gene: TRBD1
v_gene: TRBV5-1
j_gene: TRBJ2-1
abundance: few

CDR3aa: ASSVQEGMNTEAF
d_gene: -
v_gene: TRBV9
j_gene: TRBJ1-1
abundance: few

CDR3aa: ASSLAAGPNQPQH
d_gene: -
v_gene: TRBV7-6
j_gene: TRBJ1-5
abundance: many

CDR3aa: ASSVQAHSYEQY
d_gene: -
v_gene: TRBV5-1
j_gene: TRBJ2-7
abundance: -

CDR3aa: ASSLAGRAFDYGYT
d_gene: -
v_gene: TRBV7-2
j_gene: TRBJ1-2
abundance: many

CDR3aa: ATSRDLFTRNTEAF
d_gene: -
v_gene: TRBV15
j_gene: TRBJ1-1
abundance: -

CDR3aa: SARDLGDPGNTIY
d_gene: -
v_gene: TRBV20-1
j_gene: TRBJ1-3
abundance: few